The TCR beta chain described here comes from a study of T cell responses to AZD1222 COVID-19 vaccine. Overall study findings and caveats: Repertoires were sampled only after the peak T cell response.

Trimming took 3 bases from V and 1 from J; bases not matched to a gene: 1. The CDR3 totals 15 residues. Germline V gene data show CDR1 as LNHDA and CDR2 as SQIVND (reference sequence). Profiling relied on immunoSEQ multiplex PCR, and the TCRdb table lists in-frame clones only, not all of them. Listed are around 150,000 clones; 2% to 2.5% falls within the top ten. Of note for this clone: The antigen remains unidentified.

This TCR was recovered from an adult in good health. The chain carries TRBV19 and TRBJ2-1, with 9 bases matching TRBD2. The specimen sequenced was peripheral blood. The CDR3 loop is CASSMTSGSYNEQFF. DNA for the CDR3: TGTGCCAGTAGTATGACTAGCGGATCCTACAATGAGCAGTTCTTC.